Sequencing of this T cell receptor (beta chain) was carried out in a study of shared clonotypes between healthy human individuals. This clone was found once. The germline V gene has CDR1 SEHNR and CDR2 FQNEAQ (reference sequence). The V gene end was trimmed by 8 bases and the J gene end by 4 bases; junction bases not matched to a gene: 6. The length of the CDR3 is 13 residues. The repertoire was sequenced with immunoSEQ multiplex PCR; TCRdb's copy has only in-frame clones and lacks some. Altogether some 1.5 million clones are present, 95% to 99% being singletons, with the ten largest covering approximately 0.45%.

The TCR sequence derives from a man aged 25 to 45 in good health. The chain carries TRBV7-9 and TRBJ2-5, with TRBD2 matching 8 bases. The sequencing input was naive CD4+ T cells sorted from blood. Subset in this sample: CD45RA+ positively selected. The CDR3 DNA sequence: TGTGCCAGCCTTTATAGCGGGATAGAGACCCAGTACTTC. Translated, it gives CASLYSGIETQYF.